The 26 T cell receptor beta chains in this list originate from one sample, sequenced in a study of blood T cell repertoires in COVID-19. Profiling relied on immunoSEQ multiplex PCR, and the TCRdb table lists in-frame clones only, not all of them. The table shows approximately 150,000 clones, with about four fifths occurring only once. Sequencing was done on a sample of peripheral blood. Receptor source: a man between 65 and 85 years old with active or convalescent COVID-19.

V is TRBV7-2 and J is TRBJ2-7, with TRBD1 matching over 8 bases. The CDR3 has 14 amino acids. The germline CDR1 and CDR2 sequences are SGHTA and FQGNSA. V trimming: 0 bases; J trimming: 3 bases; junction bases outside the gene matches: 1. The CDR3 is CASSLAGQDYEQYF. CDR3 sequence (DNA): TGTGCCAGCAGCTTAGCGGGACAGGACTACGAGCAGTACTTC.

Only a few counts were recorded for this clone. This rearrangement joins TRBV10-2 to TRBJ1-3; TRBD1 might be the D (5 bases). The CDR3 contains 15 residues. V dropped 7 bases and J dropped 0 bases, with 13 bases sitting between them. Germline CDR1 WSHSY, CDR2 SAAADI. The CDR3 region is CASTPGGGSGNTIYF. For the CDR3, the DNA is TGCGCCAGCACCCCTGGGGGGGGCTCTGGAAACACCATATATTTT.

The chain links TRBV3-1 (or the pseudogene TRBV3-2) to TRBJ2-1; TRBD2 agrees at 7 bases. The ends lost 0 bases at V and 5 bases at J; junction bases unmatched: 10. In germline, CDR1 is LGHDT, CDR2 YNNKEL (reference sequence). The CDR3 length is 17 residues. Here the CDR3 reads CASSQEGGLRKNNEQFF. The CDR3 DNA is TGTGCCAGCAGCCAAGAGGGGGGACTACGTAAAAACAATGAGCAGTTCTTC.

J is TRBJ1-1 and V is TRBV29-1; D may be TRBD1 (5 bases). Germline V lookup: CDR1 SQVTM, CDR2 ANQGSEA. This CDR3 has 13 amino acids. V lost 5 bases and J 6 bases, leaving 16 bases between the germline ends. CDR3 bases: TGCAGCGTTCCCCGGGCGGGACCGCCTGAAGCTTTCTTT. The encoded protein is CSVPRAGPPEAFF. The full variable domain, rest sourced from reference TRBV29-1 and TRBJ1-1, is SAVISQKPSRDICQRGTSLTIQCQVDSQVTMMFWYRQQPGQSLTLIATANQGSEATYESGFVIDKFPISRPNLTFSTLTVSNMSPEDSSIYLCSVPRAGPPEAFFGQGTRLTVV.

This clone has at least ten counts. The CDR3 DNA is TGTGCCAGCAGCTCGGGACAGGACTTCATTCAGTACTTC. This gives the protein CASSSGQDFIQYF. The chain couples TRBV11-3 to TRBJ2-4; 8 bases fit TRBD1. The germline gives CDR1 SGHNT, CDR2 YENEEA. This CDR3 has 13 residues. With 4 bases clipped from V and 9 bases from J, the junction kept 5 bases outside the gene matches.

This clone was seen only a few times. This sequence joins TRBV5-1 and TRBJ1-1, with D maybe TRBD1 (5 bases). Germline CDR1 and CDR2: SGHRS and YFSETQ. V lost 0 bases and J lost 1, with 10 bases in between. The CDR3 is made up of 15 amino acids. CDR3 amino acids: CASSLGMGPNTEAFF. Here the CDR3 DNA reads TGCGCCAGCAGCTTGGGTATGGGGCCGAACACTGAAGCTTTCTTT.

This chain connects TRBV5-1 to TRBJ1-4; D is unclear. V was cut by 1 base and J by 7 bases, with 14 bases left in between. CDR3 length: 15 residues. CDR1 is SGHRS, CDR2 YFSETQ, per germline. The CDR3: CASSLFREVGEKLFF. For the CDR3, the DNA is TGCGCCAGCAGCTTGTTTCGGGAAGTCGGTGAAAAACTGTTTTTT.

J is TRBJ2-1 and V is TRBV5-6; TRBD1 agrees at 7 bases. This CDR3 is built from 15 residues. Trimming at V came to 3 bases and at J to 9 bases, leaving 12 bases not matched to a gene. The germline V gene encodes CDR1 SGHDT and CDR2 YYEEEE. CDR3 in amino acids: CASSSNRQGFGEQFF. CDR3 nucleotides: TGTGCCAGCAGCTCCAACCGACAGGGTTTTGGTGAGCAGTTCTTC. The full variable domain, in which reference TRBV5-6 and TRBJ2-1 provide the parts outside the CDR3, is DAGVTQSPTHLIKTRGQQVTLRCSPKSGHDTVSWYQQALGQGPQFIFQYYEEEERQRGNFPDRFSGHQFPNYSSELNVNALLLGDSALYLCASSSNRQGFGEQFFGPGTRLTVL.

This chain connects TRBV7-2 to TRBJ1-5, with 7 bases aligning to TRBD1. The germline CDR1 and CDR2 sequences are SGHTA and FQGNSA. V gave up 3 bases and J gave up 5 bases; unmatched junction bases: 7. The CDR3 spans 15 residues. CDR3 bases: TGTGCCAGCAGCTTGCAGACAGGGAAGGATCAGCCCCAGCATTTT. Its translation: CASSLQTGKDQPQHF.

The rearrangement joins TRBV9 to TRBJ1-2, with D uncertain. The ends were cut back, 4 bases at V and 4 bases at J, with 8 bases in the middle. Germline CDR1 SGDLS, CDR2 YYNGEE. There are 12 residues in the CDR3. CDR3 nucleotide sequence: TGTGCCAGCAGCTTCGGGGTCTATGGCTACACCTTC. Protein: CASSFGVYGYTF.

This chain uses TRBV6-6 with TRBJ1-4; 11 nucleotides match TRBD1. Trimming took 4 bases from V and 7 from J; bases not matched to a gene: 2. The CDR3 runs 14 residues. The germline CDR1 and CDR2 sequences are MNHNY and SVGAGI (reference sequence). CDR3 sequence (DNA): TGTGCCAGCAGTTGGGGACAGGGGGGTGAAAAACTGTTTTTT. Its translation: CASSWGQGGEKLFF.

The chain combines TRBV11-2 with TRBJ2-1; TRBD2 agrees at 11 bases. The CDR3 length is 19 residues. Per germline, CDR1 SGHAT and CDR2 FQNNGV. Trimming took 3 bases from V and 5 from J; bases not matched to a gene: 15. The CDR3 region is CASSFFRASGRWGHNEQFF. The CDR3 DNA reads TGTGCCAGCAGCTTTTTCCGCGCTAGCGGGAGGTGGGGGCACAATGAGCAGTTCTTC.

The chain employs TRBV7-2 and TRBJ2-5; TRBD1 aligns across 7 bases. V dropped 5 bases and J dropped 0; count of bases not matched to a gene: 9. The CDR3 has 16 amino acids. The V gene's germline CDR1 is SGHTA and CDR2 FQGNSA. CDR3 protein: CASSQGQSLYQETQYF. The CDR3 bases are TGTGCCAGCAGCCAGGGACAGAGCCTTTACCAAGAGACCCAGTACTTC.

The gene calls are TRBV2 and TRBJ1-6; 7 positions match TRBD1. This CDR3 has 12 residues. Losses at the gene ends were 6 bases for V and 10 bases for J; bases not matched to a gene: 3. From germline, CDR1 is SNHLY and CDR2 FYNNEI. The CDR3: CASRAGGSPLHF. The CDR3 DNA sequence: TGTGCCAGCAGGGCAGGGGGATCACCCCTCCACTTT.

This clone has a single count. V usage is TRBV27 and J usage is TRBJ2-1; 12 bases are a match to TRBD2. Looked up from germline, CDR1 is MNHEY and CDR2 is SMNVEV (reference sequence). This CDR3 has 15 residues. V shed 3 bases and J 9 bases; nucleotides not matched to a gene: 6. Here the CDR3 DNA reads TGTGCCAGCAGTTTTCAGACTAGCGGGAGCTCTGAGCAGTTCTTC. Protein: CASSFQTSGSSEQFF.

Note on this clone: The same CDR3 is also encoded by other DNA sequences in this sample. The chain recombines TRBV18 with TRBJ1-1, with D hard to call. Germline V gives CDR1 KGHSH, CDR2 LQKENI. Trimming removed 3 bases at V and 0 bases at J, with 5 bases between. There are 13 residues in the CDR3. CDR3 sequence: CASSPTVNTEAFF. CDR3 DNA sequence: TGTGCCAGCTCACCTACAGTGAACACTGAAGCTTTCTTT.

This clone was seen only a few times. V usage is TRBV5-1 and J usage is TRBJ1-3; D is ambiguous. The CDR3 sequence is 19 residues long. Between the trimmed V and J ends, which lost 1 base and 0 bases, there was a span of 20 bases. From germline, CDR1 is SGHRS and CDR2 YFSETQ. Here the CDR3 DNA reads TGCGCCAGCAGCTTGAGCCTTTCCCACGTTTGGAGCTCTGGAAACACCATATATTTT. Its translation: CASSLSLSHVWSSGNTIYF.

In its sample, this clone was seen a few times. J is TRBJ1-1 and V is TRBV7-2; 8 bases map to TRBD1. Per germline, CDR1 SGHTA and CDR2 FQGNSA. Germline trimming cut 3 bases from V and 6 bases from J; bases unmatched to any gene: 6. The CDR3 spans 14 residues. The DNA for the CDR3 is TGTGCCAGCAGCTTGTTCAGGGGGCCGGCTGAAGCTTTCTTT. This codes for CASSLFRGPAEAFF.

The chain joins TRBV4-1 to TRBJ2-2, with D uncertain. Germline-derived CDR1 and CDR2 are MGHRA and YSYEKL. Trimming removed 8 bases at V and 6 bases at J, with 16 bases between. This CDR3 spans 14 amino acids. For the CDR3, the DNA is TGCGCCAGCGGCGCGGTCCTTCGTGCCGGGGAGCTGTTTTTT. It translates to CASGAVLRAGELFF.

This rearrangement joins TRBV6-2 or TRBV6-3 to TRBJ2-5, with TRBD2 matching 10 bases. The CDR3 is 17 residues long. V lost 4 bases, J lost 5 bases, and 13 bases stayed unmatched. Per the germline V gene, CDR1 is MNHEY and CDR2 is SVGEGT. DNA for the CDR3: TGTGCCAGCAGTTCCCTGACCGGGACTAGCGTTATGGAGACCCAGTACTTC. Residues: CASSSLTGTSVMETQYF.

The CDR3 spells CASSRQGRMNEQFF. Here the CDR3 DNA reads TGTGCCAGCAGCCGACAGGGTCGTATGAATGAGCAGTTCTTC. The V and J genes are TRBV27 and TRBJ2-1, with TRBD1 matching 7 bases. This CDR3 has 14 residues. The germline gives CDR1 MNHEY, CDR2 SMNVEV (reference sequence). J lost 7 bases, V lost 6 bases, and 9 bases had no gene match.

The rearrangement uses TRBV6-1 and TRBJ2-1; D possibly corresponds to TRBD2 (6 bases). Trimming pared 2 bases from V and 5 bases from J, leaving 19 bases between. The CDR3 has 17 residues. Germline V gene sequence: CDR1 MNHNS, CDR2 SASEGT. The CDR3 DNA reads as TGTGCCAGCAGTGAATACCCTCTGCGGGGCGCGGACAATGAGCAGTTCTTC. This codes for CASSEYPLRGADNEQFF.

This clone was seen a few times. This chain uses TRBV6-2 or TRBV6-3 with TRBJ2-5, with a tentative D call TRBD2 (5 bases). Germline V gene lookup returns CDR1 MNHEY and CDR2 SVGEGT. Trimming took off 0 bases at V and 5 bases at J, with 10 bases between the two ends. This CDR3 region has 14 residues. For the CDR3, the DNA is TGTGCCAGCAGTTACTCGAGGGTAGCGGAGACCCAGTACTTC. Amino acid sequence: CASSYSRVAETQYF.

This chain joins TRBV6-2 or TRBV6-3 and TRBJ1-5; D unresolved. Deletions cut 4 bases from V and 7 bases from J, with 14 bases between. The CDR3 runs to 14 residues. CDR1 and CDR2 (germline): MNHEY, SVGEGT. CDR3 DNA sequence: TGTGCCAGCAGTTCCGGGGTGCCCTTCCAGCCCCAGCATTTT. Encoded protein: CASSSGVPFQPQHF.

The V gene is TRBV28, the J gene TRBJ1-4; tentatively, D is TRBD1 (5 bases). Trimming removed 3 bases at V and 4 bases at J, with 9 bases between. The CDR3 runs to 14 residues. Germline V CDR1 and CDR2: MDHEN, SYDVKM. The CDR3 is CASSLGGSNEKLFF. The CDR3 DNA reads as TGTGCCAGCAGTTTGGGGGGAAGTAATGAAAAACTGTTTTTT.

V and J are TRBV5-1 and TRBJ2-1; D unresolved. The germline V and J ends were trimmed by 0 bases and 5 bases, with 9 bases remaining between them. The CDR3 spans 14 residues. The V gene's germline CDR1 is SGHRS and CDR2 YFSETQ. The CDR3 loop reads CASSLGGLNNEQFF. The CDR3 DNA reads as TGCGCCAGCAGCTTGGGAGGCTTAAACAATGAGCAGTTCTTC.